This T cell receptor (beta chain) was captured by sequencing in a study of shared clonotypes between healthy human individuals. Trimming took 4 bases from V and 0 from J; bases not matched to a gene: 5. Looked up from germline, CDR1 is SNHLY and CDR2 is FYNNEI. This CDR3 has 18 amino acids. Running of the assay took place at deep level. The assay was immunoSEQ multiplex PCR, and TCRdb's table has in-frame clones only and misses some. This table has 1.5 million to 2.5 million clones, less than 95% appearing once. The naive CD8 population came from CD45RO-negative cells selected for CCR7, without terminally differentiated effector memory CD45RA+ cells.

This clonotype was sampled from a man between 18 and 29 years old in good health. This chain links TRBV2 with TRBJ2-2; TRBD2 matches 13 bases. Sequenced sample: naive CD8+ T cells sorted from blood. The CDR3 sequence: CASSGTGLAGSNTGELFF. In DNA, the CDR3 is TGTGCCAGCAGTGGCACGGGACTAGCGGGATCGAACACCGGGGAGCTGTTTTTT.